This paragraph covers one TCR beta chain sequence. Sequencing used immunoSEQ multiplex PCR; TCRdb keeps in-frame clones, though not all of them. The sample records around 340,000 clones, around 89% being singletons. This record belongs to a study of Ad26.COV2.S vaccination and SARS-CoV-2 variants. The treatment was: roughly 18 received Ad26.COV2.S at low or high dose, single or two shots; roughly five received placebo; per-sample allocation not given. Collection of samples fell on day 63 after the first vaccine or placebo injection. Losses at the gene ends were 2 bases for V and 0 bases for J; bases not matched to a gene: 17. The CDR3 sequence is 19 residues long.

This chain links TRBV5-3 with TRBJ2-7; the match to TRBD1 covers 7 bases. TRBV5-3 is an ORF, with its function uncertain. The TCR was taken from a person between 18 and 65 years old who received the Ad26.COV2.S COVID-19 vaccine or a placebo. This material consisted of peripheral blood, taken in a trial of Ad26.COV2.S vaccine versus placebo. Here the CDR3 reads CARSFQLGMDRRSSYEQYF. The CDR3 DNA sequence: TGTGCCAGAAGCTTTCAACTCGGAATGGACAGGCGTAGCTCCTACGAGCAGTACTTC.